This note documents a single TCR beta chain sequence. As yet, its antigen is unknown. In the same sample, other DNA sequences code for this CDR3. The data stem from a study of T cells in tumors after PD-1 blockade. Study-wide background: A subset received ongoing vismodegib 150 mg daily alongside anti-PD-1 therapy. Blood samples averaged about 120,000 templates (range 24,679-257,772) and 35,000 or so unique clonotypes. Study outcomes and limitations: Peripheral recruitment is suggested, as some novel exhausted tumor clones were in pre-treatment blood.

V lost 3 bases and J lost 0, with 10 bases in between. This CDR3 is built from 15 residues. The germline V gene encodes CDR1 SGHDT and CDR2 YYEEEE. The assay was immunoSEQ multiplex PCR, and TCRdb's table has in-frame clones only and misses some. The repertoire consists of 60,000 to 70,000 clones, with about 74% occurring once and the leading ten covering 4.7%. Specimen: PBMCs, collected after anti-PD-1 treatment. The J gene is TRBJ1-5, the V gene TRBV5-6, with D tentatively TRBD1 (6 bases). The clonotype originates from a human donor with basal cell carcinoma. The CDR3 protein is CASSSRGYSNQPQHF. Here the CDR3 DNA reads TGTGCCAGCAGCTCCAGGGGTTATAGCAATCAGCCCCAGCATTTT.